The clone carrying this TCR beta chain was detected only a few times. The antigen remains undetermined. Together with a sample-barcoded 5' primer, a J-beta primer mix was included in a second PCR lasting roughly 6 to 12 cycles. MiXCR, run by TCRdb on the 5' RACE reads, gives a single entry per CDR3 protein. The sample has just under 750,000 distinct CDR3 sequences, approximately 21% seen once. This record belongs to a study of blood T cells in healthy people across ages. Study-wide findings and caveats: The study found TCR beta diversity correlated strongly with naive T cell percentage. In older individuals, TCR beta diversity per million T cells was lower, falling roughly linearly with age.

Germline V CDR1 and CDR2: MNHEY, SVGAGI. The V end was cut by 6 bases, the J end by 5 bases, with 17 bases between. The length of the CDR3 is 14 residues. The sample providers were healthy Caucasian people from Russia, aged roughly 6 to 95. In each sample, at least 6.5 million PBMCs were isolated. The genes are TRBV6-5 and TRBJ2-7; the D gene is possibly TRBD2 (6 bases). The clonotype was recovered from a man between 65 and 85 years old in good health. Input material: blood. The CDR3 here is CASSRGLFGNEQYF. The DNA for the CDR3 is TGTGCCAGCAGCCGGGGACTGTTTGGAAACGAGCAGTACTTC.